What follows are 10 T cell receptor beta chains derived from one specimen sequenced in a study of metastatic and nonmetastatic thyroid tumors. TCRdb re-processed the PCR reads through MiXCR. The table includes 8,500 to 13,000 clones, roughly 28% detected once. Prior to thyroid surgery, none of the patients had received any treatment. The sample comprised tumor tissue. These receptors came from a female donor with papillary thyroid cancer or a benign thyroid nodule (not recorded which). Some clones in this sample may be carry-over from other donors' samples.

The CDR3 nucleotides read TGTGCCAGCAGGACCACAGGGGCGGACGAGCAGTACTTC. Translated: CASRTTGADEQYF. This sequence joins TRBV6-1 and TRBJ2-7; 7 positions match TRBD1. Germline assignment: CDR1 MNHNS and CDR2 SASEGT. This CDR3 has 13 residues. V gave up 6 bases and J gave up 5 bases; unmatched junction bases: 7.

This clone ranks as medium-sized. The CDR3 region is CASSFLQGDQETQYF. DNA for the CDR3: TGTGCCAGCAGTTTCTTACAGGGGGACCAAGAGACCCAGTACTTC. The rearrangement joins TRBV28 to TRBJ2-5, with TRBD1 matching over 8 bases. V gave up 3 bases and J gave up 0 bases; unmatched junction bases: 3. Germline V gene sequence: CDR1 MDHEN, CDR2 SYDVKM. There are 15 residues in the CDR3.

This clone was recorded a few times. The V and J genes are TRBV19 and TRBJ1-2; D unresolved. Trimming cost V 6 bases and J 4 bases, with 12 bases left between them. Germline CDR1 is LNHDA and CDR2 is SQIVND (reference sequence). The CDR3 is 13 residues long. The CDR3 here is CASRMAACYGYTF. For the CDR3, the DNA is TGTGCCAGTAGGATGGCGGCATGCTATGGCTACACCTTC.

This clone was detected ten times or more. The CDR3 is CASSSDRGEAFF. CDR3 bases: TGTGCCAGCTCGTCTGACAGGGGGGAAGCTTTCTTT. The rearrangement uses TRBV18 and TRBJ1-1, with 9 bases fitting TRBD1. The V and J ends lost 6 bases and 8 bases, in that order; junction bases with no gene match: 4. This CDR3 spans 12 amino acids. Germline lookup yields CDR1 KGHSH and CDR2 LQKENI.

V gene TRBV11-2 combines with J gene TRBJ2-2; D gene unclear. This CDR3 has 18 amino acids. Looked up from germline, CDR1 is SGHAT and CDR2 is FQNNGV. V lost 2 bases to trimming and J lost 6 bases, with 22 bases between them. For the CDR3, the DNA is TGTGCCAGCAGCTTAAGGGTTTTCAGACTTACATCCTCCGGGGAGCTGTTTTTT. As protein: CASSLRVFRLTSSGELFF. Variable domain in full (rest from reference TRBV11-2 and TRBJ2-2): EAGVAQSPRYKIIEKRQSVAFWCNPISGHATLYWYQQILGQGPKLLIQFQNNGVVDDSQLPKDRFSAERLKGVDSTLKIQPAKLEDSAVYLCASSLRVFRLTSSGELFFGEGSRLTVL.

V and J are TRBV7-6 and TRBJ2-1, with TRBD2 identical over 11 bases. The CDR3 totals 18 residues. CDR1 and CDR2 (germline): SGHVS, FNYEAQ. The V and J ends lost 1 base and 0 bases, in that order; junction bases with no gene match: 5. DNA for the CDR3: TGTGCCAGCAGCTTAGGCACTAGCGGGGGTAGCTCCTACAATGAGCAGTTCTTC. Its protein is CASSLGTSGGSSYNEQFF.

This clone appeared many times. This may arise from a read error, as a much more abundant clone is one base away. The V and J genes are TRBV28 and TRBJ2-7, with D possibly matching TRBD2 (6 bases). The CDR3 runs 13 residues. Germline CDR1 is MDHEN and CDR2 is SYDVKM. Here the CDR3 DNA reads TGTGCCAGAACTCGGCCCGCCCCGGGGGAGCGGTACTTC. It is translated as CARTRPAPGERYF.

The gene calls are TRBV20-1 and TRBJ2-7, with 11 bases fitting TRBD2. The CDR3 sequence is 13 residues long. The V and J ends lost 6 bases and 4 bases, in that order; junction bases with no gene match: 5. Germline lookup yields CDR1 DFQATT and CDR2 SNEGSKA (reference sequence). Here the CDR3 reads CSAGLAGLYEQYF. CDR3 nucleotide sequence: TGCAGTGCCGGACTAGCGGGCCTTTACGAGCAGTACTTC.

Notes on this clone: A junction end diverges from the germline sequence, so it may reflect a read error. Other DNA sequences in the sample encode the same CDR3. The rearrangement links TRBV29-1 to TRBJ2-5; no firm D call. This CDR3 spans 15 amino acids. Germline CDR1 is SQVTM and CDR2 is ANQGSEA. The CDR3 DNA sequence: TGCAGCGTTGAAGATCGGGCAGGCCAACAAGAGACACAGTACTTC. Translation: CSVEDRAGQQETQYF.

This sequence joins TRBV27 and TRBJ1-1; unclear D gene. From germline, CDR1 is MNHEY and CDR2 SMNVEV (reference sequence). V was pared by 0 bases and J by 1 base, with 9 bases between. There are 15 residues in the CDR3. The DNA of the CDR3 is TGTGCCAGCAGTTTATCTGGAGGCGGGAACACTGAAGCTTTCTTT. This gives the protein CASSLSGGGNTEAFF.